A single sample is the source of the 15 T cell receptor beta chains below, sequenced in a study of blood T cell repertoires in COVID-19. TCRdb's table, derived via immunoSEQ multiplex PCR, lists solely in-frame clones and lacks some. Of about 100,000 clones in the sample, approximately 93% were seen once. The sequenced material came from peripheral blood. The receptor set was obtained from a man over 45 with active COVID-19.

The chain joins TRBV10-1 to TRBJ1-6; unclear D gene. CDR3 length: 13 residues. V lost 6 bases and J lost 7, with 10 bases in between. Germline-derived CDR1 and CDR2 are WNHNN and SYGVQD (reference sequence). This CDR3 reads CASSPGLNSPLHF. The CDR3 nucleotides are TGCGCCAGCAGCCCTGGACTGAATTCACCCCTCCACTTT.

The chain joins TRBV5-1 to TRBJ2-3; 9 nucleotides match TRBD1. The CDR3 consists of 18 residues. Looked up from germline, CDR1 is SGHRS and CDR2 is YFSETQ. The J segment lost 5 bases and the V segment lost 3 bases, leaving 16 bases of the junction unmatched. This chain's CDR3 is CASSWKDRGAELGDTQYF. CDR3 coding DNA: TGCGCCAGCAGCTGGAAGGACAGGGGAGCGGAATTGGGAGATACGCAGTATTTT.

The chain couples TRBV5-1 to TRBJ2-1; TRBD1 matches 12 bases. The J segment lost 7 bases and the V segment lost 1 base, leaving 12 bases of the junction unmatched. The length of the CDR3 is 18 residues. CDR1 is SGHRS, CDR2 YFSETQ, per germline. The CDR3 region is CASSLNLGGTGGPNEQFF. CDR3 DNA sequence: TGCGCCAGCAGCTTGAATTTGGGAGGGACAGGGGGCCCGAATGAGCAGTTCTTC.

The chain links TRBV2 to TRBJ1-4; D is possibly TRBD1 (6 bases). V lost 4 bases to trimming and J lost 4 bases, with 13 bases between them. Germline loops: CDR1 SNHLY, CDR2 FYNNEI. CDR3 length: 15 residues. The CDR3 nucleotides are TGTGCCAGCAGTGCAGGAGGACAGTATAATGAAAAACTGTTTTTT. Residues: CASSAGGQYNEKLFF.

The rearrangement links TRBV6-5 to TRBJ2-7; 9 bases align to TRBD1. The CDR3 covers 15 residues. Germline CDR1 MNHEY, CDR2 SVGAGI. J was trimmed by 4 bases and V by 6 bases; bases with no gene match: 10. The CDR3: CASSGPGTGRYEQYF. In DNA, the CDR3 is TGTGCCAGCAGCGGCCCCGGGACAGGGAGGTACGAGCAGTACTTC.

The chain joins TRBV12-3 or TRBV12-4 to TRBJ1-2; D is possibly TRBD1 (6 bases). CDR3 length: 13 amino acids. V gave up 6 bases and J gave up 8 bases, with 16 bases separating them. The CDR3 region is CASSLRGNGGYTF. The CDR3 nucleotides read TGTGCCAGCAGCCTGAGGGGGAATGGGGGCTACACCTTC.

The V call is TRBV24-1, the J call TRBJ2-2, with a weak D call TRBD2 (6 bases). CDR3 length equals 16 residues. Deletions cut 5 bases from V and 3 bases from J, with 15 bases between. The germline V gene encodes CDR1 KGHDR and CDR2 SFDVKD. The CDR3 region is CATSVKYGTHTGELFF. CDR3 nucleotides: TGTGCCACCAGTGTCAAATACGGGACTCACACCGGGGAGCTGTTTTTT.

The chain carries TRBV18 and TRBJ2-1; 8 positions match TRBD2. The CDR3 contains 16 residues. The V segment lost 2 bases and the J segment 2 bases; nucleotides outside the gene matches: 5. Germline V gene lookup returns CDR1 KGHSH and CDR2 LQKENI. The CDR3 sequence is CASSPGTSGAYNEQFF. The DNA of the CDR3 is TGTGCCAGCTCACCAGGAACTAGCGGAGCCTACAATGAGCAGTTCTTC.

This clone appeared a single time. This chain connects TRBV6-5 to TRBJ1-5; D unclear. The germline gives CDR1 MNHEY, CDR2 SVGAGI. The CDR3 is made up of 13 amino acids. With 6 bases removed from V and 2 bases from J, the gap between germline ends came to 8 bases. The CDR3 loop reads CASREEGNQPQHF. The CDR3 coding sequence is TGTGCCAGCAGGGAGGAGGGCAATCAGCCCCAGCATTTT.

The rearrangement joins TRBV11-2 to TRBJ2-7; 14 bases align to TRBD2. Germline V gives CDR1 SGHAT, CDR2 FQNNGV. V shed 1 base and J 4 bases; nucleotides not matched to a gene: 3. There are 16 residues in the CDR3. DNA for the CDR3: TGTGCCAGCAGCTTAGGGACTAGCGGGAGGACATACGAGCAGTACGTC. This gives the protein CASSLGTSGRTYEQYV.

The chain recombines TRBV6-5 with TRBJ1-1; no definite D call. Between the trimmed V and J ends, which lost 10 bases and 0 bases, there was a span of 12 bases. Germline V gene lookup returns CDR1 MNHEY and CDR2 SVGAGI. This CDR3 has 13 residues. CDR3 residues: CATMGGMNTEAFF. The CDR3 nucleotides are TGTGCCACCATGGGAGGAATGAACACTGAAGCTTTCTTT.

This chain links TRBV5-6 with TRBJ2-3; D is unclear. Looked up from germline, CDR1 is SGHDT and CDR2 is YYEEEE. This CDR3 has 15 amino acids. V lost 0 bases to trimming and J lost 2 bases, with 10 bases between them. The DNA of the CDR3 is TGTGCCAGCAGCTTGGGCCAGACTTCCACAGATACGCAGTATTTT. Translated, it gives CASSLGQTSTDTQYF.

CDR3 loop: CASSLIETSGNEQFF. The CDR3 DNA sequence: TGTGCCAGCAGCTTAATTGAGACTAGCGGCAATGAGCAGTTCTTC. The rearrangement joins TRBV7-9 to TRBJ2-1; TRBD2 aligns across 9 bases. The V gene end was trimmed by 2 bases and the J gene end by 6 bases; junction bases not matched to a gene: 5. The germline CDR1 and CDR2 sequences are SEHNR and FQNEAQ (reference sequence). The CDR3 totals 15 residues.

This chain uses TRBV4-1 with TRBJ2-2; TRBD2 agrees at 10 bases. Germline V gives CDR1 MGHRA, CDR2 YSYEKL. The V and J ends lost 4 bases and 4 bases, in that order; junction bases with no gene match: 3. This CDR3 region has 15 residues. The DNA for the CDR3 is TGCGCCAGCAGCCCGGGACTAGCGTTCACCGGGGAGCTGTTTTTT. Translation gives CASSPGLAFTGELFF.

CDR3 in amino acids: CASSLPGQQETQYF. The CDR3, as DNA: TGTGCCAGCAGCCTTCCGGGACAGCAAGAGACCCAGTACTTC. The chain uses TRBV9 and TRBJ2-5; the match to TRBD1 covers 7 bases. V trimming: 4 bases; J trimming: 2 bases; junction bases outside the gene matches: 5. Looked up from germline, CDR1 is SGDLS and CDR2 is YYNGEE. The CDR3 length is 14 residues.